These T cell receptor beta chains were read from a single sample in a study of post-analysis software for immune sequencing data. MiXCR was run by TCRdb on the PCR reads, yielding one entry per CDR3 protein. Of 550,000 to 700,000 distinct CDR3 sequences in the sample, roughly 47% were seen once. The sequenced sample was blood. Source of these receptors: a girl aged 10-17 years with multiple sclerosis. The conserved cysteine and the conserved F or W are not part of the CDR3 here.

j_gene: TRBJ2-5
v_gene: TRBV5-1
CDR3aa: ASGDHRGTQY

j_gene: TRBJ2-1
v_gene: TRBV29-1
CDR3aa: SQYSRPHNEQF

j_gene: TRBJ2-3
v_gene: TRBV9
CDR3aa: ASSPFGERAPDTQY

j_gene: TRBJ1-2
v_gene: TRBV6-6
CDR3aa: ASRPGRYGYT

j_gene: TRBJ2-4
v_gene: TRBV4-1
CDR3aa: ASSQGGTGVAKNIQY

j_gene: .
v_gene: TRBV20-1
CDR3aa: SAGEGLGEQY

j_gene: .
v_gene: TRBV10-3
CDR3aa: AISDSMTSGRGEQY

j_gene: TRBJ1-2
v_gene: TRBV10-3
CDR3aa: AISSNQGNGYT

j_gene: TRBJ1-2
v_gene: TRBV27
CDR3aa: ANGELAAGPYGYT

j_gene: TRBJ2-7
v_gene: TRBV12-3/TRBV12-4
CDR3aa: ASSLGTGLPYEQY

j_gene: TRBJ2-1
v_gene: TRBV7-2
CDR3aa: ASSPSRVPTYNEQF

j_gene: TRBJ1-2
v_gene: TRBV12-3/TRBV12-4
CDR3aa: ASSQAYGYT

j_gene: TRBJ2-3
v_gene: TRBV29-1
CDR3aa: SVGDRNTQY

j_gene: TRBJ1-2
v_gene: TRBV12-3/TRBV12-4
CDR3aa: ANSSVRSNYGYT

j_gene: TRBJ1-2
v_gene: TRBV12-3/TRBV12-4
CDR3aa: ASSLARGSGYT

j_gene: TRBJ2-7
v_gene: TRBV25-1
CDR3aa: ASTGLDSSYEQY

j_gene: TRBJ1-2
v_gene: TRBV7-9
CDR3aa: ASSLVPGYYGYT

j_gene: TRBJ2-3
v_gene: TRBV7-2
CDR3aa: ASSPVAGPSTDTQY

j_gene: TRBJ1-1
v_gene: TRBV3-1
CDR3aa: ATSPRGSGTEAF

j_gene: .
v_gene: TRBV10-3
CDR3aa: AISDPTSGGRDEQY

j_gene: TRBJ1-2
v_gene: TRBV7-2
CDR3aa: ASRPTGVGYT

j_gene: TRBJ2-3
v_gene: TRBV5-1
CDR3aa: ASSLGRIDTDTQY